The present T cell receptor beta chain was sequenced within a study of blood T cells in healthy people across ages. For the second PCR, which ran for roughly 7 to 11 cycles, a sample-barcoded 5' primer and a J-beta primer mix were used. TCRdb reprocessed the 5' RACE reads with MiXCR, giving one entry per CDR3 protein. In the table there are some 1.4 million distinct CDR3 sequences, 42% of which are singletons. The source material was blood. The TCR sequence derives from a woman younger than 30 in good health.

CDR3 residues: CASSQDTKIFTDTQYF. The CDR3 region has the DNA TGTGCCAGCAGCCAAGATACCAAAATATTTACAGATACGCAGTATTTT. The genes are TRBV14 and TRBJ2-3; unclear D gene. Germline V lookup: CDR1 SGHDN, CDR2 FVKESK. Between the trimmed V and J ends, which lost 0 bases and 3 bases, there was a span of 13 bases. There are 16 residues in the CDR3.